The 28 T cell receptor beta chains listed next were all sequenced from one sample in a study of T cells in Graves' hyperthyroidism and ophthalmopathy. Researchers took RNA transcripts and amplified the TCR beta CDR3 regions from them. HTBI primers were the set used in a first-round RT-PCR of the TCR CDR3. In TCRdb, the multiplex PCR reads were re-called with MiXCR into one record per CDR3 protein. The sample has about 210,000 distinct CDR3 sequences; 17% are singletons. Sequenced sample: blood. The receptors stem from a man aged 50 to 60 with Graves' hyperthyroidism.

This clonotype was seen a few times. V gene TRBV29-1 combines with J gene TRBJ2-2; 10 nucleotides match TRBD1. The germline CDR1 and CDR2 sequences are SQVTM and ANQGSEA. CDR3 length: 15 amino acids. Germline trimming cut 4 bases from V and 6 bases from J; bases unmatched to any gene: 8. The DNA for the CDR3 is TGCAGCGTTGGTACCGGGACAGGGGTTTCCGGGGAGCTGTTTTTT. Its protein is CSVGTGTGVSGELFF.

This clonotype was recorded at least ten times. The V gene is TRBV25-1, the J gene TRBJ1-1; 7 nucleotides line up with TRBD1. Trimming cost V 6 bases and J 0 bases; bases outside gene matches: 10. Germline CDR1 reads MGHDK; CDR2 reads SYGVNS. This CDR3 region has 16 residues. Here the CDR3 reads CASSQGKGALNTEAFF. The CDR3 coding sequence is TGTGCCAGCAGCCAGGGAAAGGGGGCGCTGAACACTGAAGCTTTCTTT.

The chain employs TRBV14 and TRBJ2-2; D unclear. The CDR3 is 13 residues long. V was trimmed by 3 bases and J by 4 bases, leaving 6 bases between them. CDR1 and CDR2 from the germline V gene are SGHDN and FVKESK. The CDR3, as DNA: TGTGCCAGCAGCCAGTCGGTCACCGGGGAGCTGTTTTTT. Residues: CASSQSVTGELFF.

In its sample, this clonotype was seen many times. This chain uses TRBV7-9 with TRBJ2-1; D remains unclear. The germline V gene has CDR1 SEHNR and CDR2 FQNEAQ (reference sequence). The CDR3 sequence is 12 residues long. V was pared by 8 bases and J by 6 bases, with 11 bases between. For the CDR3, the DNA is TGTGCCAGCGGTCGTGAGTCCAATGAGCAGTTCTTC. Translation: CASGRESNEQFF.

This clonotype was seen just once. At one boundary the junction diverges from the germline segment, which might be a read error. The J gene is TRBJ2-3, the V gene TRBV5-1; 8 bases are shared with TRBD2. The germline CDR1 and CDR2 sequences are SGHRS and YFSETQ. The CDR3 is 13 amino acids. CDR3 region: CASRNGRVDTQCF. CDR3 DNA: TGCGCCAGCAGGAACGGGAGGGTAGATACGCAGTGTTTT.

This clonotype was seen at least ten times. V gene TRBV30 combines with J gene TRBJ2-1, with D perhaps TRBD1 (5 bases). Germline loops: CDR1 GTSNPN, CDR2 SVGIG (reference sequence). The CDR3 loop spans 17 amino acids. V was clipped by 1 base and J by 6 bases, with 22 bases between them. CDR3 sequence: CAWSGGGATHPLNEQFF. CDR3 sequence (DNA): TGTGCCTGGAGTGGTGGTGGGGCGACGCACCCCCTCAATGAGCAGTTCTTC.

This clonotype was picked up many times. V gene TRBV10-3 combines with J gene TRBJ2-2; D not resolved. Germline V gives CDR1 ENHRY, CDR2 SYGVKD. CDR3 size: 12 residues. Trimming stripped 2 bases from V and 8 bases from J, with 6 bases between. CDR3 sequence: CAISEPSGELFF. The CDR3 region has the DNA TGTGCCATCAGTGAGCCTTCAGGGGAGCTGTTTTTT.

At least ten counts were recorded for this clonotype. The chain couples TRBV9 to TRBJ2-7; 11 nucleotides line up with TRBD1. Germline CDR1 is SGDLS and CDR2 is YYNGEE. The V and J ends lost 5 bases and 3 bases, in that order; junction bases with no gene match: 10. This CDR3 region has 16 residues. The CDR3 spells CASSPSTGTGGYEQYF. CDR3 coding DNA: TGTGCCAGCAGTCCCAGTACCGGGACAGGGGGCTACGAGCAGTACTTC.

This rearrangement joins TRBV28 to TRBJ1-1; 10 bases are shared with TRBD1. With V trimmed by 6 bases and J by 1 base, 8 bases remained unmatched. The CDR3 extends over 16 amino acids. Germline CDR1 reads MDHEN; CDR2 reads SYDVKM. This CDR3 is CASRGTTGGGNTEAFF. The DNA of the CDR3 is TGTGCCAGCAGGGGGACGACAGGGGGCGGGAACACTGAAGCTTTCTTT. Full variable domain (outside the CDR3, taken from reference TRBV28 and TRBJ1-1): DVKVTQSSRYLVKRTGEKVFLECVQDMDHENMFWYRQDPGLGLRLIYFSYDVKMKEKGDIPEGYSVSREKKERFSLILESASTNQTSMYLCASRGTTGGGNTEAFFGQGTRLTVV.

This clonotype has more than one count but fewer than ten. The chain carries TRBV6-2 or TRBV6-3 and TRBJ2-1; 8 positions match TRBD2. This CDR3 comprises 13 residues. J gave up 12 bases and V 7 bases, and 11 bases lay outside the gene matches. Germline assignment: CDR1 MNHEY and CDR2 SVGEGT. The CDR3 region has the DNA TGTGCCAGCATCACGGGTAGCGGGGAGGGGCAGTTCTTC. Amino acid sequence: CASITGSGEGQFF.

The chain employs TRBV20-1 and TRBJ2-7; D unresolved. The CDR3 consists of 12 residues. CDR1 is DFQATT, CDR2 SNEGSKA, per germline (reference sequence). V was trimmed by 4 bases and J by 2 bases, leaving 9 bases between them. As DNA, the CDR3 is TGCAGTGCTAAGCACGGTGCCTACGAGCAGTACTTC. Protein product: CSAKHGAYEQYF.

This clonotype appeared many times. The chain recombines TRBV7-3 with TRBJ2-3; no definite D call. This CDR3 has 13 residues. The V end was cut by 1 base, the J end by 2 bases, with 4 bases between. From germline, CDR1 is SGHTA and CDR2 FQGTGA. The CDR3 region is CASSLIVTDTQYF. The CDR3, as DNA: TGTGCCAGCAGCTTAATCGTCACAGATACGCAGTATTTT.

The rearrangement uses TRBV27 and TRBJ2-7, with 7 bases aligning to TRBD1. CDR1 MNHEY and CDR2 SMNVEV come from the germline V gene (reference sequence). Losses at the gene ends were 3 bases for V and 2 bases for J; bases not matched to a gene: 7. CDR3 length: 15 residues. CDR3 amino acids: CASSFLGTVAYEQYF. CDR3 DNA: TGTGCCAGCAGTTTCCTCGGGACAGTCGCCTACGAGCAGTACTTC.

The chain joins TRBV3-1 to TRBJ2-1; D is tentatively TRBD1 or TRBD2 (5 bases each). Germline CDR1 LGHDT, CDR2 YNNKEL (reference sequence). Trimming took 4 bases from V and 5 from J, leaving 15 bases between them. The CDR3 contains 15 residues. CDR3 nucleotide sequence: TGTGCCAGCAGCCGGGACGGAGACACCGACAATGAGCAGTTCTTC. Translating it yields CASSRDGDTDNEQFF.

This chain links TRBV7-2 with TRBJ2-5; weak D call: TRBD2 (5 bases). V was shortened by 3 bases and J by 5 bases, with 13 bases between the two germline ends. This CDR3 is built from 14 residues. Germline assignment: CDR1 SGHTA and CDR2 FQGNSA. DNA of the CDR3: TGTGCCAGCAGCTTCGATCTTTCGGGGGAGACCCAGTACTTC. Protein product: CASSFDLSGETQYF. The complete variable domain, with remaining parts taken from reference TRBV7-2 and TRBJ2-5, reads GAGVSQSPSNKVTEKGKDVELRCDPISGHTALYWYRQSLGQGLEFLIYFQGNSAPDKSGLPSDRFSAERTGGSVSTLTIQRTQQEDSAVYLCASSFDLSGETQYFGPGTRLLVL.

This clonotype was detected ten times or more. The gene calls are TRBV9 and TRBJ2-2; unclear D gene. The CDR3 is made up of 15 amino acids. Trimming removed 0 bases from V and 6 bases from J, with 12 bases in between. Germline V CDR1 and CDR2: SGDLS, YYNGEE. The CDR3 sequence: CASSVAPVGSGELFF. The CDR3 DNA reads as TGTGCCAGCAGCGTAGCTCCCGTGGGGTCCGGGGAGCTGTTTTTT.

This clonotype was seen ten or more times. The chain couples TRBV2 to TRBJ1-5, with 7 bases identical to TRBD1. The germline V gene encodes CDR1 SNHLY and CDR2 FYNNEI. With V trimmed by 4 bases and J by 0 bases, 3 bases remained unmatched. This CDR3 contains 15 residues. CDR3 bases: TGTGCCAGCAGTGCCGGGACAGCTAGCAATCAGCCCCAGCATTTT. Amino acid sequence: CASSAGTASNQPQHF.

As for this clonotype: A much larger clonotype is one base distant, so this may be a read error. The chain combines TRBV7-9 with TRBJ1-5, with 7 bases aligning to TRBD1. The CDR3 consists of 13 residues. CDR1 and CDR2 (germline): SEHNR, FQNEAQ (reference sequence). The trim removed 5 bases at V and 7 bases at J, leaving 5 bases unmatched. Here the CDR3 DNA reads TGTGCCAGCAGCCGGGACAGCAGGCAGCCCCAGCATTTT. Translating it yields CASSRDSRQPQHF.

In its sample, this clonotype was seen many times. The chain's CDR3 is CASSQAIGGGDTQYF. CDR3 DNA: TGTGCCAGCAGCCAAGCTATCGGGGGCGGAGATACGCAGTATTTT. This chain connects TRBV3-1 to TRBJ2-3; TRBD1 or TRBD2 may be the D gene (6 bases each). Germline CDR1 and CDR2: LGHDT and YNNKEL (reference sequence). V dropped 1 base and J dropped 5 bases, with 13 bases sitting between them. The CDR3 consists of 15 residues.

This clonotype turned up a few times. A much larger clone differs by one base, so this may be a read error. The chain combines TRBV28 with TRBJ2-5; no clear D. Trimming shortened V by 6 bases and J by 3 bases, and 17 bases separated the two germline ends. Per germline, CDR1 MDHEN and CDR2 SYDVKM. This CDR3 contains 15 residues. In DNA, the CDR3 is TGTGCCAGCAGCCCCTTTCAAGGATCGGAAGAGACCCAGTACTTC. It codes for CASSPFQGSEETQYF.

This clonotype was detected a few times. The chain employs TRBV7-2 and TRBJ1-2; possibly TRBD1 for D (5 bases). The CDR3 is 15 residues long. Germline V gene data show CDR1 as SGHTA and CDR2 as FQGNSA. The V and J ends lost 0 bases and 6 bases respectively, with 14 bases between them. The CDR3 DNA reads TGTGCCAGCAGCTTAGCCTGGAGGGGCGAAAATGGCTACACCTTC. Protein sequence: CASSLAWRGENGYTF.

This clonotype was detected many times. The chain joins TRBV12-3 or TRBV12-4 to TRBJ2-3; D possibly matches TRBD1 or TRBD2 (5 bases each). V was clipped by 3 bases and J by 12 bases, with 16 bases between them. This CDR3 has 13 residues. The CDR3 nucleotides read TGTGCCAGCAGTTTTTCGGGGCCCCTTCTCCAGTATTTT. Its protein is CASSFSGPLLQYF.

This clonotype has a count of ten or more. J is TRBJ1-1 and V is TRBV3-1; D is unclear. In germline, CDR1 is LGHDT, CDR2 YNNKEL (reference sequence). The CDR3 covers 13 residues. V lost 2 bases, J lost 11 bases, and 15 bases lay in between. The chain's CDR3 is CASSQPRGMFAFF. The CDR3 DNA follows: TGTGCCAGCAGCCAACCCCGGGGTATGTTTGCTTTCTTT.

This clonotype was counted at least ten times. Compared with germline, one end of the junction differs, possibly owing to a read error. The V call is TRBV18, the J call TRBJ1-4; tentatively, D is TRBD1 (5 bases). The germline V gene has CDR1 KGHSH and CDR2 LQKENI. The CDR3 loop spans 15 amino acids. The CDR3: CASSPERDSNEKLFF. The CDR3, as DNA: TGTGCCAGCTCACCAGAGAGGGACTCCAATGAAAAATTGTTTTTT.

In its sample, this clonotype was seen many times. The chain joins TRBV7-2 to TRBJ2-5, with D perhaps matching TRBD2 (7 bases). V was pared by 5 bases and J by 5 bases, with 12 bases between. This CDR3 is 13 amino acids long. The germline V gene has CDR1 SGHTA and CDR2 FQGNSA. This chain's CDR3 is CASSRGGEETQYF. The DNA for the CDR3 is TGTGCCAGCAGCCGAGGGGGGGAGGAGACCCAGTACTTC.

This clonotype was seen many times. J is TRBJ2-7 and V is TRBV2; D assignment may be TRBD1 or TRBD2 (5 bases each). The CDR3 extends over 13 amino acids. V was pared by 5 bases and J by 6 bases, with 14 bases between. CDR1 and CDR2 (germline): SNHLY, FYNNEI. The CDR3 bases are TGTGCCAGCAGTTCAGAGGGGCCCCCCGAGCAGTACTTC. Protein sequence: CASSSEGPPEQYF.

In this sample, this clonotype turned up many times. This sequence joins TRBV18 and TRBJ1-4; D may be TRBD1 (5 bases). The CDR3 has 16 residues. CDR1 is KGHSH, CDR2 LQKENI, per germline. The V end lost 4 bases, the J end lost 8 bases, and 20 bases lay between the germline ends. The CDR3 coding sequence is TGTGCCAGCTCACGCGCGGGGGGGTCGTCGCGGGAAAAACTGTTTTTT. This sequence encodes CASSRAGGSSREKLFF.

This clonotype was detected ten times or more. The V and J genes are TRBV7-8 and TRBJ2-7, with TRBD2 matching over 13 bases. The length of the CDR3 is 15 residues. Germline trimming cut 5 bases from V and 5 bases from J; bases unmatched to any gene: 6. Germline values: CDR1 SGHVS, CDR2 FQNEAQ. CDR3 protein: CASSRGLAGVDEQYF. CDR3 bases: TGTGCCAGCAGCCGTGGACTAGCGGGAGTCGACGAGCAGTACTTC.